This TCR beta chain was sequenced during a study of CD8 T cells in ankylosing spondylitis. This clonotype was detected many times. Antigen: not known. The CDR3 is 16 amino acids. J lost 1 base, V lost 3 bases, and 8 bases had no gene match. Per germline, CDR1 SGDLS and CDR2 YYNGEE. TCRdb re-analysed the 5' RACE reads in MiXCR, keeping a single row per CDR3 protein. The table includes 750,000 to 850,000 distinct CDR3 sequences, approximately 10% detected once. The study's findings and limits: Reported data indicate significant enrichment of disease-linked clones within matched ankylosing spondylitis synovial fluid. Reactive arthritis synovial fluid and blood were previously reported to contain some motif variants. One TCR beta motif, made up of fewer than 10 highly homologous variants, appeared characteristic of ankylosing spondylitis blood.

The sequence was obtained from a male donor with ankylosing spondylitis. The rearrangement joins TRBV9 to TRBJ1-2, with 8 bases that match TRBD1. The sequenced material came from blood, either unsorted or a sorted T cell fraction (not recorded which). The CDR3 region is CASSATGASLNYGYTF. CDR3 sequence (DNA): TGTGCCAGCAGCGCGACAGGGGCGAGCCTTAACTATGGCTACACCTTC.